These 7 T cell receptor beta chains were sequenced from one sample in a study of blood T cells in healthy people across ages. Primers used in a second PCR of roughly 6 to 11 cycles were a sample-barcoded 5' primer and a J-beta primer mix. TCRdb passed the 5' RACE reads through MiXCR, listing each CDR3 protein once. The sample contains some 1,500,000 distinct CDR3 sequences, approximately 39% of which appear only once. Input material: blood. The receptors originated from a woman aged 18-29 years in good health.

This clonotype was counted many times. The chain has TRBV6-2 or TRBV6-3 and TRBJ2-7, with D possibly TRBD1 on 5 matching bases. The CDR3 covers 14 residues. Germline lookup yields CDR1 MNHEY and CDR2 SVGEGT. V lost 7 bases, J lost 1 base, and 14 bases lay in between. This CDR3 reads CASKNPGQSYEQYF. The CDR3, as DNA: TGTGCCAGCAAAAATCCCGGACAATCCTACGAGCAGTACTTC.

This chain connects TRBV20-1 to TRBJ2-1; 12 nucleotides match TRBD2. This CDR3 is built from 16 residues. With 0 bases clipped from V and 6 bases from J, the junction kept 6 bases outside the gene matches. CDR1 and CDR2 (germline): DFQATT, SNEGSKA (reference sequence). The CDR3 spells CSARDQLAGGFNEQFF. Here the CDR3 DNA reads TGCAGTGCTAGAGATCAACTAGCGGGAGGCTTCAATGAGCAGTTCTTC.

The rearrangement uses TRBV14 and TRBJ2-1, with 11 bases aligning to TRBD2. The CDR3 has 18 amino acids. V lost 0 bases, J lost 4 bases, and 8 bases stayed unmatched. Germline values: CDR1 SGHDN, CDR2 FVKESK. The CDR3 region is CASSQERIAGGIYNEQFF. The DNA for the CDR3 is TGTGCCAGCAGCCAAGAAAGGATAGCGGGGGGGATTTACAATGAGCAGTTCTTC.

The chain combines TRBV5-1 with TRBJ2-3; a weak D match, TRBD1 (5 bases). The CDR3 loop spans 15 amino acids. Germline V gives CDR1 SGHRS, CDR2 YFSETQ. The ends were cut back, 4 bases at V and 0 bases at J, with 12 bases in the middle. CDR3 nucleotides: TGCGCCAGCAGCCGGACAAGAGCTAGCACAGATACGCAGTATTTT. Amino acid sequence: CASSRTRASTDTQYF.

The CDR3: CSAAQPTSAQFEQFF. DNA for the CDR3: TGCAGTGCTGCCCAACCCACTAGCGCCCAGTTTGAGCAGTTCTTC. The J gene is TRBJ2-1, the V gene TRBV20-1; 7 nucleotides match TRBD2. Per germline, CDR1 DFQATT and CDR2 SNEGSKA (reference sequence). The CDR3 is 15 residues long. The V segment lost 5 bases and the J segment 9 bases; nucleotides outside the gene matches: 16.

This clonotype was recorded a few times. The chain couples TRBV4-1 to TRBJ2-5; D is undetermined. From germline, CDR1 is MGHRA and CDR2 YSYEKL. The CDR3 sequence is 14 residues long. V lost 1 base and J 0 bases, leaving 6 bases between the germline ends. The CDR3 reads CASSQVANQETQYF. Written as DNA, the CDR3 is TGCGCCAGCAGCCAAGTCGCTAACCAAGAGACCCAGTACTTC.

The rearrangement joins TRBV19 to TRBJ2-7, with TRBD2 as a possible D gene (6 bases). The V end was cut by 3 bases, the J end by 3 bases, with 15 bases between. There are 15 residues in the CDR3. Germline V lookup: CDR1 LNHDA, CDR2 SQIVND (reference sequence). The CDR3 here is CASSIGQGGVYEQYF. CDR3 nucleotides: TGTGCCAGTAGTATCGGGCAGGGAGGAGTCTACGAGCAGTACTTC.